This T cell receptor beta chain was sequenced for a study of shared T cell receptors in the human thymus (dated by TCRdb to the early 2020s). Looking at the study overall: The study investigated the way shared, self-reactive T-cell receptor alpha chains are produced in the human thymus.

The CDR3 starts with the cysteine, ends with the phenylalanine, and has 13 residues. Left in the record is the CDR3 DNA by itself, 39 bases read in frame from the first base. CDR1 SGHAT and CDR2 FQNNGV are derived from the germline V gene. Trimming at the junction amounts to 6 bases on V and 3 bases on J, and the germline ends lie 12 bases apart. Library preparation employed the immunoSEQ multiplex PCR assay. The immuneACCESS repertoire file appears here via TCRdb, limited to in-frame rearrangements. These files lack a portion of the clones; in checked studies, under half of the deficit traces to unresolved V genes, and the cause of the others is not known. This sample has hundreds of thousands of clones in its table, and 85% to 95% of those were observed once. The ten largest clones take up roughly 0.021% of the sample. For this clone: The clone's antigen remains unknown. No base qualities exist here, and no much larger clone lies one base off it.

Specimen: thymocytes. The source of this sequence is a human donor. This chain is built from TRBV11-2 and TRBJ2-7, with a weak D call of TRBD1 (6 bases match). Read as DNA, the sequence is TGTGCCAGCAGGGCCGGACAGATCTACGAGCAGTACTTC. Its coded protein is CASRAGQIYEQYF. Beyond the CDR3, the reference TRBV11-2 and TRBJ2-7 genes provide the residues; the full variable domain reads: EAGVAQSPRYKIIEKRQSVAFWCNPISGHATLYWYQQILGQGPKLLIQFQNNGVVDDSQLPKDRFSAERLKGVDSTLKIQPAKLEDSAVYLCASRAGQIYEQYFGPGTRLTVT.